The T cell receptor beta chain described here comes from a study of CD8 T cells in Susac syndrome. Reverse transcription of about 0.5 to 1 ug RNA was carried out with random hexamers. TCRdb passed the immunoSEQ multiplex PCR reads through MiXCR, listing each CDR3 protein once. The data contain 150,000 to 200,000 distinct CDR3 sequences, approximately 95% of them seen just once; the ten biggest clones take up 0.08% to 0.095%. Germline CDR1 KGHDR, CDR2 SFDVKD. The CDR3 runs to 13 residues. V lost 5 bases and J lost 1, with 7 bases in between. This clonotype was found once. The clonotype was recovered from a human donor with multiple sclerosis. Sequencing input: CD4+ T cells from PBMCs. V usage is TRBV24-1 and J usage is TRBJ2-5; D uncertain. CDR3 sequence (DNA): TGTGCCACCAGTGTAAGGACCCAAGAGACCCAGTACTTC. Translation: CATSVRTQETQYF.